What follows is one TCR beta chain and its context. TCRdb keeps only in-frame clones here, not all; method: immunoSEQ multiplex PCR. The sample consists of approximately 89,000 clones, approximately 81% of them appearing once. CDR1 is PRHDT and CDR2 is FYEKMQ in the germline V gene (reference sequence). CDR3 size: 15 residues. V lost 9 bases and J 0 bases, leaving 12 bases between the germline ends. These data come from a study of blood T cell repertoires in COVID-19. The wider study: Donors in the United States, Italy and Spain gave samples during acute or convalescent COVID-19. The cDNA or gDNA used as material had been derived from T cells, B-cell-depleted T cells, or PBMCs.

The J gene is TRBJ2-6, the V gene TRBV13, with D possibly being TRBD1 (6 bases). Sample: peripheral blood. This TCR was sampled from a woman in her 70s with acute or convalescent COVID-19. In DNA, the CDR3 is TGTGCCAGTAGGACAGCCCTCTCTGGGGCCAACGTCCTGACTTTC. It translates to CASRTALSGANVLTF.